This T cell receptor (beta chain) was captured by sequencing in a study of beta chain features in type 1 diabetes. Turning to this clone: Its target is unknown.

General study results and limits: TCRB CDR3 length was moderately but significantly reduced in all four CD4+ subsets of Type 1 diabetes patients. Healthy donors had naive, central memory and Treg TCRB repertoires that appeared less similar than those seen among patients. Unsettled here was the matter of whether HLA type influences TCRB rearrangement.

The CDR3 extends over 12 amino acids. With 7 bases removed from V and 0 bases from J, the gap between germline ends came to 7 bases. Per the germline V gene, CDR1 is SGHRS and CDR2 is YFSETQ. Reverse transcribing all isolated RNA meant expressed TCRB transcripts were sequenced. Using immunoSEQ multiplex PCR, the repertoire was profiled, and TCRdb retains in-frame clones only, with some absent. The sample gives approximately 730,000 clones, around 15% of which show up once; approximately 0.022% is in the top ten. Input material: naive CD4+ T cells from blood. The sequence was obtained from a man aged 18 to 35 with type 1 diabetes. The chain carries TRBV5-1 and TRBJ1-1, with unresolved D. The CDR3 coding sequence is TGCGCCAGCCAGGAGGTGAACACTGAAGCTTTCTTT. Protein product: CASQEVNTEAFF.